This TCR beta chain was recorded in a study of blood T cells in healthy people across ages. Findings of the study overall: A greater number of naive CD4+ cells and higher diversity distinguished long-lived donors from aged donors.

Trimming removed 7 bases at V and 0 bases at J, with 13 bases between. This CDR3 contains 15 residues. The germline gives CDR1 MNHEY, CDR2 SVGAGI. Using a J-beta primer mix together with a sample-barcoded 5' primer, a second PCR was run for roughly 6 to 12 cycles. A template-switch adaptor that had 12 random nucleotides put a tag on each cDNA molecule. MiXCR was run by TCRdb on the 5' RACE reads, yielding one entry per CDR3 protein. This table holds some 800,000 distinct CDR3 sequences, approximately 25% found once. Comment on this clonotype: No antigen is known for it.

Healthy Caucasian individuals from Russia aged roughly 6 to 90 were enrolled as donors. These data are also associated with another study on T cells of mothers and their children. From that second work: There were over 9 million TCR beta CDR3 reads from each mother and several million from each child.

Sequencing was done on a sample of blood. V is TRBV6-5 and J is TRBJ1-5; possibly TRBD1 for D (5 bases). This receptor was identified in a boy aged 5-17 years in good health. The CDR3 DNA reads as TGTGCCAGCAAGCGACAGCCCGATAGCAATCAGCCCCAGCATTTT. Translated: CASKRQPDSNQPQHF.